This T cell receptor beta chain was found in a study of cytomegalovirus exposure and HLA in healthy donors. Overall study: Early released data had tens of millions of unique TCRs, all coming from HLA-typed donors.

The PCR made use of 60 Vbeta and 13 Jbeta primers. Clones were sequenced by immunoSEQ multiplex PCR, and TCRdb holds only the in-frame ones, with some missing. The repertoire has about 150,000 clones, about 70% of them found once; the top ten carry about 2.6%. V was cut by 5 bases and J by 4 bases, with 11 bases left in between. CDR1 is SEHNR and CDR2 is FQNEAQ in the germline V gene (reference sequence). The CDR3 runs to 14 residues. This receptor was identified in a young man in good health and CMV-seronegative. This chain links TRBV7-9 with TRBJ1-4, with a weak D call TRBD1 (6 bases). The sequenced material came from PBMCs. The CDR3 sequence: CASSEGHVNEKLFF. The CDR3 DNA follows: TGTGCCAGCAGCGAGGGACACGTTAATGAAAAACTGTTTTTT.